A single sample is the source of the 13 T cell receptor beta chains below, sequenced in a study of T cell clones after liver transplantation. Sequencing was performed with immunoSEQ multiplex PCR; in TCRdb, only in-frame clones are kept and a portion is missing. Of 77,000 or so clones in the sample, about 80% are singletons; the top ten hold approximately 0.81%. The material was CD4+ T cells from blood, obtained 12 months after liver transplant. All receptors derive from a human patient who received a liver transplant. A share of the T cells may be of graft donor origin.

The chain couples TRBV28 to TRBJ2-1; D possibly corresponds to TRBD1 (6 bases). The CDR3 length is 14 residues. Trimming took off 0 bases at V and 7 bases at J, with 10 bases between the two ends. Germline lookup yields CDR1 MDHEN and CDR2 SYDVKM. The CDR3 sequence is CASSLWMGANEQFF. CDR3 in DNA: TGTGCCAGCAGTTTATGGATGGGGGCGAATGAGCAGTTCTTC.

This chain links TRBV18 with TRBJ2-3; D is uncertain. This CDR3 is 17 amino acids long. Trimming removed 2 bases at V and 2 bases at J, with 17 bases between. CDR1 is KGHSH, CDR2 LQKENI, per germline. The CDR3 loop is CASSPGLAWIVTDTQYF. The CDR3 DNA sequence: TGTGCCAGCTCACCAGGGTTGGCCTGGATCGTCACAGATACGCAGTATTTT. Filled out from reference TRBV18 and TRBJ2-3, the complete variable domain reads NAGVMQNPRHLVRRRGQEARLRCSPMKGHSHVYWYRQLPEEGLKFMVYLQKENIIDESGMPKERFSAEFPKEGPSILRIQQVVRGDSAAYFCASSPGLAWIVTDTQYFGPGTRLTVL.

CDR3 sequence: CASSLEAPYEQYF. The CDR3 DNA reads TGTGCCAGCAGCTTAGAAGCCCCCTACGAGCAGTACTTC. The chain carries TRBV7-2 and TRBJ2-7; the D is unclear. Germline CDR1 and CDR2: SGHTA and FQGNSA. CDR3 length: 13 amino acids. Trimming removed 1 base at V and 2 bases at J, with 6 bases between.

As DNA, the CDR3 is TGTGCCAGCAGCCTTGCGGTTGGGGGTCGAGAGACCCAGTACTTC. Residues: CASSLAVGGRETQYF. The V gene is TRBV7-9, the J gene TRBJ2-5; D may correspond to TRBD1 or TRBD2 (5 bases each). The V end was cut by 5 bases, the J end by 4 bases, with 17 bases between. The CDR3 runs 15 residues. Looked up from germline, CDR1 is SEHNR and CDR2 is FQNEAQ (reference sequence).

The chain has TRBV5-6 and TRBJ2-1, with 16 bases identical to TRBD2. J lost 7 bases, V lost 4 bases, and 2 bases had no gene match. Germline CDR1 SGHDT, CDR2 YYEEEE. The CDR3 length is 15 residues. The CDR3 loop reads CASSGTSGRVNEQFF. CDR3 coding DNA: TGTGCCAGCAGCGGGACTAGCGGGAGGGTTAATGAGCAGTTCTTC.

CDR3 protein: CASSSGFSNQPQHF. CDR3 coding DNA: TGTGCCAGCAGTTCAGGGTTTAGCAATCAGCCCCAGCATTTT. J is TRBJ1-5 and V is TRBV28, with TRBD1 as a possible D gene (5 bases). Germline-derived CDR1 and CDR2 are MDHEN and SYDVKM. This CDR3 spans 14 amino acids. With 4 bases removed from V and 0 bases from J, the gap between germline ends came to 7 bases.

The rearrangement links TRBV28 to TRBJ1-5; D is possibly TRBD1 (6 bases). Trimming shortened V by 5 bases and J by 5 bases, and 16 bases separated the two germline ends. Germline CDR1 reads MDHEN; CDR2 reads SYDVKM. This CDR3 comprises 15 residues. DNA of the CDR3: TGTGCCAGCAGTCCCAACCTACAGGGTGATCAGCCCCAGCATTTT. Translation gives CASSPNLQGDQPQHF.

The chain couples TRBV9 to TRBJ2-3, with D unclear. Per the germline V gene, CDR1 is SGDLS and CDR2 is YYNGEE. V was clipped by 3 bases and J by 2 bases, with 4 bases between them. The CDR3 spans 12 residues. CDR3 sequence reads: CASSADTDTQYF. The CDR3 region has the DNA TGTGCCAGCAGCGCCGACACAGATACGCAGTATTTT.

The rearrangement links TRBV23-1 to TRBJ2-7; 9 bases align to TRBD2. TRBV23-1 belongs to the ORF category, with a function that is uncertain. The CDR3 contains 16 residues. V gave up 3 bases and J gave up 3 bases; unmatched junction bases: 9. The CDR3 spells CASSQSPSGILYEQYF. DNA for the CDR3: TGCGCCAGCAGTCAGAGTCCTAGCGGGATTCTCTACGAGCAGTACTTC.

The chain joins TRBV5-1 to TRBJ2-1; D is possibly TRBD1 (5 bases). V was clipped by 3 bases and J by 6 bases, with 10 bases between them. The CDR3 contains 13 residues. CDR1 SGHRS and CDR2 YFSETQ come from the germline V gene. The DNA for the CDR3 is TGCGCCAGCAGCTGGCAGGGCATCAATGAGCAGTTCTTC. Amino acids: CASSWQGINEQFF.

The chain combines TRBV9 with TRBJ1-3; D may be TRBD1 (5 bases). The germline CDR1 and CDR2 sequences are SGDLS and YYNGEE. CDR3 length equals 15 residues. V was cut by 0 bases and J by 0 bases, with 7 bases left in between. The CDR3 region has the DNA TGTGCCAGCAGCGTAGCAGGGATCTCTGGAAACACCATATATTTT. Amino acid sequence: CASSVAGISGNTIYF.

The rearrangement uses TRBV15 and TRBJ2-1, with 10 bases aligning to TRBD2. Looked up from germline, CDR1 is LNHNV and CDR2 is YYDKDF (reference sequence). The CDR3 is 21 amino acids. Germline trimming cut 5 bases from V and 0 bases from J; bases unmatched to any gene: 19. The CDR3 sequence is CATSPRTLGLADYSSYNEQFF. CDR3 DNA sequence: TGTGCCACCAGCCCCCGGACCCTCGGACTAGCGGACTATAGCTCCTACAATGAGCAGTTCTTC.

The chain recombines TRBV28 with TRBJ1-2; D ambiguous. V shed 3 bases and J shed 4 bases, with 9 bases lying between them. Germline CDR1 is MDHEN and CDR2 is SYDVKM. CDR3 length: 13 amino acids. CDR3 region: CASSLRVAYGYTF. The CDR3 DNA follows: TGTGCCAGCAGTTTGAGGGTAGCCTATGGCTACACCTTC.